These T cell receptor beta chains were read from a single sample in a study of cytomegalovirus exposure and HLA in healthy donors. Clones were read by immunoSEQ multiplex PCR, and TCRdb kept only the in-frame ones, dropping some. The sample contains around 150,000 clones, 75% to 85% of which appear only once. The sequenced sample consisted of PBMCs. Source of these receptors: a woman between 45 and 65 years old in good health and CMV-seropositive. Each CDR3 is given with its conserved first and last residue. A D gene is named only where the DNA matches it firmly. Some rows mark clone size as missing; the rest say once, few, many or name a class of expanded clone.

TRBV28,NA,NA,TRBJ2-1,TGTGCCAGCAGTTTGACGGGATACTCCTACAATGAGCAGTTCTTC,CASSLTGYSYNEQFF
TRBV4-3,NA,NA,TRBJ1-1,TGCGCCAGCAGCCCCAGGGGAGTCACTGAAGCTTTCTTT,CASSPRGVTEAFF
TRBV5-1,NA,TRBD1,TRBJ1-2,TGCGCCAGCAGCTTGACAGGGGATAACTATGGCTACACCTTC,CASSLTGDNYGYTF
TRBV5-1,few,TRBD1,TRBJ1-4,TGCGCCAGCAGCGGCCAGGGGGCTCAGGAAAAACTGTTTTTT,CASSGQGAQEKLFF
TRBV18,once,NA,TRBJ1-1,TGTGCCAGCTCACCAGTAATTTTGACAGTTGGCACTGAAGCTTTCTTT,CASSPVILTVGTEAFF
TRBV19,NA,TRBD1,TRBJ1-1,TGTGCCAGTAGACCACCCGGGGACAGGGGAACTGAAGCTTTCTTT,CASRPPGDRGTEAFF
TRBV9,NA,TRBD1,TRBJ2-1,TGTGCCAGCAGCGTAGGGGTGGGGGACAGGGGACACAATGAGCAGTTCTTC,CASSVGVGDRGHNEQFF
TRBV28,NA,TRBD1,TRBJ2-5,TGTGCCAGCAGTCACATCCGGGACAGTGAAGAGACCCAGTACTTC,CASSHIRDSEETQYF
TRBV30,once,NA,TRBJ1-5,TGTGCCTGGAGTACCGGGGGCAATCAGCCCCAGCATTTT,CAWSTGGNQPQHF
TRBV6-6,NA,TRBD1,TRBJ1-1,TGTGCCAGCAGTTCCGGGACAGGGAACACTGAAGCTTTCTTT,CASSSGTGNTEAFF
TRBV2,once,TRBD2,TRBJ2-1,TGTGCCAGCAAACTAGCGGGGGGACCGGGCCATGAGCAGTTCTTC,CASKLAGGPGHEQFF
TRBV4-2,NA,NA,TRBJ2-5,TGTGCCAGCAGCCAAGATCTGGGAGGAGAGACCCAGTACTTC,CASSQDLGGETQYF
TRBV7-2,NA,TRBD1,TRBJ2-7,TGTGCCAGCAGCTCATCGGGACAGTACTACGAGCAGTACTTC,CASSSSGQYYEQYF
TRBV28,NA,NA,TRBJ2-7,TGTGCCAGTGCAAACTACCTTAGGAATTCCTACGAGCAGTACTTC,CASANYLRNSYEQYF
TRBV28,NA,TRBD2,TRBJ2-3,TGTGCCAGCACCAAGACACTAGCGGGCCTAAGGTTCCCAGATACGCAGTATTTT,CASTKTLAGLRFPDTQYF
TRBV19,once,TRBD1,TRBJ1-5,TGTGCCAGTAGAAGTCCGGGACAGGGAGGAGAGCCCCAGCATTTT,CASRSPGQGGEPQHF
TRBV27,NA,NA,TRBJ2-1,TGTGCCAGCAGTTTAAGGGGGAGCGGGGATGAGCAGTTCTTC,CASSLRGSGDEQFF
TRBV5-1,NA,TRBD1,TRBJ2-1,TGCGCCAGCAGCACCAGGGGGTCGGGCTACAATGAGCAGTTCTTC,CASSTRGSGYNEQFF
TRBV5-1,NA,NA,TRBJ1-3,TGCGCCAGCACCCTGGGTGGGCCCGGAAACACCATATATTTT,CASTLGGPGNTIYF
TRBV20-1,few,NA,TRBJ1-1,TGCAGTGCTAGGGCGAACACTGAAGCTTTCTTT,CSARANTEAFF
TRBV4-2,few,TRBD2,TRBJ2-3,TGTGCCAGCAGCCCCGGGAGGGACCACACAGATACGCAGTATTTT,CASSPGRDHTDTQYF
TRBV4-1,NA,NA,TRBJ1-5,TGCGCCAGCAGCCCCTGGACGGGAAATCAGCCCCAGCATTTT,CASSPWTGNQPQHF
TRBV2,NA,TRBD1,TRBJ2-3,TGTGCCAGCAGTGAAACCGGGACAGGGCTGATAGATACGCAGTATTTT,CASSETGTGLIDTQYF
TRBV7-2,NA,TRBD1,TRBJ1-3,TGTGCCAGCAGCTTAAGGGACAGCTCTGGAAACACCATATATTTT,CASSLRDSSGNTIYF
TRBV7-9,NA,NA,TRBJ1-4,TGTGCCAGCAGCTTAGAATCTGCCAGGGAAAAACTGTTTTTT,CASSLESAREKLFF
TRBV27,NA,TRBD2,TRBJ2-3,TGTGCCAGCAGTTTAGGAGCGGGAAGCACAGATACGCAGTATTTT,CASSLGAGSTDTQYF
TRBV27,NA,NA,TRBJ2-1,TGTGCCAGCAGTCCCCGGACAGTTACCGATGAGCAGTTCTTC,CASSPRTVTDEQFF
TRBV4-1,NA,NA,TRBJ2-1,TGCGCCAGCAGCCAAGATCTAGGGCGGGGCTACAATGAGCAGTTCTTC,CASSQDLGRGYNEQFF
TRBV30,NA,NA,TRBJ1-6,TGTGCCTGGAGCTTGTCCGGGATTTATTCACCCCTCCACTTT,CAWSLSGIYSPLHF
TRBV6-6,few,NA,TRBJ2-1,TGTGCCAGCAGTTATAGAGTTGACAATGAGCAGTTCTTC,CASSYRVDNEQFF
TRBV30,NA,TRBD1,TRBJ1-1,TGTGCCTGGAGTCAGGGGGCGACTGAAGCTTTCTTT,CAWSQGATEAFF
TRBV18,once,TRBD2,TRBJ2-1,TGTGCCAGCTCACCTAGCGGGATCTACAATGAGCAGTTCTTC,CASSPSGIYNEQFF
TRBV2,NA,NA,TRBJ2-2,TGTGCCAGCAGCCCCGATCCGGGAACCAAAGCCGGGGAGCTGTTTTTT,CASSPDPGTKAGELFF
TRBV5-1,NA,TRBD2,TRBJ2-2,TGCGCCAGCAGCTTCAGCGGGGTCAACACCGGGGAGCTGTTTTTT,CASSFSGVNTGELFF
TRBV15,NA,NA,TRBJ2-1,TGTGCCACCAGCAGCGGGGTTGGCTCCTACAATGAGCAGTTCTTC,CATSSGVGSYNEQFF
TRBV28,NA,NA,TRBJ1-1,TGTGCCAGCAGTCCAAAGGAGCTTCAGTATCCTGAAGCTTTCTTT,CASSPKELQYPEAFF
TRBV18,NA,TRBD2,TRBJ2-1,TGTGCCAGCTCACCACGTAGCGGGGGACTCTCCTACAATGAGCAGTTCTTC,CASSPRSGGLSYNEQFF
TRBV7-3,NA,NA,TRBJ2-5,TGTGCCAGCAGCTCATCCCCCGGGGTTGAGACCCAGTACTTC,CASSSSPGVETQYF
TRBV28,NA,TRBD1,TRBJ2-1,TGTGCCAGCAGTTTACTTCCAGGGGGTGAGCAGTTCTTC,CASSLLPGGEQFF
TRBV9,NA,NA,TRBJ2-7,TGTGCCAGCAGCGTAGAACCACGGGGTCCGCCGTACTTC,CASSVEPRGPPYF
TRBV18,NA,TRBD2,TRBJ2-7,TGTGCCAGCTCGTTACTAGCGGGAGCGACTAGCTACGAGCAGTACTTC,CASSLLAGATSYEQYF
TRBV2,NA,TRBD1,TRBJ2-7,TGTGCCAGCAGTTTGGGGACAGGGGGCTACGAGCAGTACTTC,CASSLGTGGYEQYF
TRBV7-2,NA,NA,TRBJ2-5,TGTGCCAGCAGCATCCTTAGCGGCCTCGGGGAGACCCAGTACTTC,CASSILSGLGETQYF
TRBV4-3,NA,NA,TRBJ2-7,TGCGCCAGCAGCCAGGGGACATACAGCTACGAGCAGTACTTC,CASSQGTYSYEQYF
TRBV12-5,NA,TRBD1,TRBJ2-5,TGTGCTAGTGGTTTGGAAGGGGGCGAGAGCCAAGAGACCCAGTACTTC,CASGLEGGESQETQYF
TRBV6-5,NA,NA,TRBJ1-2,TGTGCCAGCAGTCGATCCCGCCAGGGGATCTATGGCTACACCTTC,CASSRSRQGIYGYTF